The source of this T cell receptor (beta chain) is a study of PD-1 blockade in classical Hodgkin lymphoma. General study points: Whatever underlies the repertoire differences (possibly disease activity or prior therapy) remains undefined. Newly diagnosed patients reportedly trailed healthy donors in baseline TCR diversity.

Time point indicated: newly diagnosed, previously untreated cHL patient sample. Untreated, newly diagnosed classical Hodgkin lymphoma PBMCs were used for comparison. A note on this clone: Antigen: not known.

Generated by immunoSEQ multiplex PCR, the TCRdb table keeps only in-frame clones and is missing some. Found here are some 70,000 clones, roughly 92% of them singletons; the top ten hold over 2.5%. Material: peripheral blood mononuclear cells (PBMCs). This clonotype was sampled from a human donor with classical Hodgkin lymphoma.

For the CDR3, the DNA is TGTGCCAGCAGTCCTGCGTGGGCTATAAATTCACCCCTCCACTTT. Its protein is CASSPAWAINSPLHF. This rearrangement joins TRBV27 to TRBJ1-6; D not certain. The V end lost 5 bases, the J end lost 7 bases, and 15 bases lay between the germline ends. The CDR3 runs 15 residues. CDR1 MNHEY and CDR2 SMNVEV come from the germline V gene (reference sequence).